This TCR beta chain derives from a study of T-cell reconstitution after alpha-beta-depleted transplantation in children. Whole-study findings and limits: For some patients, TCRbeta diversity was high at day 60 because of recipient T cells and thymic progenitors that survived. T cells produced anew were the main source of T-cell counts and diversity one year after transplant. Expanded graft clones, several hundred of them, were reportedly the source of alpha-beta T cells about two months after transplant.

This clonotype was seen at least ten times. The antigen is unknown. Germline values: CDR1 SGHTA, CDR2 FQGNSA. Trimming shortened V by 1 base and J by 5 bases, and 8 bases separated the two germline ends. There are 13 residues in the CDR3. Preparation of the TCRbeta library was carried out with unique molecular identifiers. Using its own MiXCR run on the PCR reads, TCRdb lists one record per CDR3 protein. The sample carries under 70,000 distinct CDR3 sequences, 11% recorded once. This TCR derives from a boy younger than 18 with acute myeloid leukemia, due to receive a stem cell transplant. The specimen was PBMCs, collected before TCRalphabeta/CD19-depleted stem cell transplant. The chain recombines TRBV7-2 with TRBJ1-1; D may be TRBD1 (6 bases). In DNA form, the CDR3 reads TGTGCCAGCAGCTTAGTGACAGGAACTGAAGCTTTCTTT. Translation gives CASSLVTGTEAFF.